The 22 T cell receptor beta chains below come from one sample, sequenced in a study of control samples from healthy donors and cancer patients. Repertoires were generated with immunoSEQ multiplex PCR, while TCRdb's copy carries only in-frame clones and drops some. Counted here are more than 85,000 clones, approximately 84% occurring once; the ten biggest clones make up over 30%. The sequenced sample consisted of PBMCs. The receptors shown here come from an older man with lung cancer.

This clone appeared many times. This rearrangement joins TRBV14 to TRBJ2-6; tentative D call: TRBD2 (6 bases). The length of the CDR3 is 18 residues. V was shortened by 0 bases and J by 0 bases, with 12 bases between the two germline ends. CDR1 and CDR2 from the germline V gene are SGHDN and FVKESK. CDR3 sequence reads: CASSQDGGYSSGANVLTF. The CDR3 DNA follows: TGTGCCAGCAGCCAAGATGGGGGGTACTCCTCTGGGGCCAACGTCCTGACTTTC.

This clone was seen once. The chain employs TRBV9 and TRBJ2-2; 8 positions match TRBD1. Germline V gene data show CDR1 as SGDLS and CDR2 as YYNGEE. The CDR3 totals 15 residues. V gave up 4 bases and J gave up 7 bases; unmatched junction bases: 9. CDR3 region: CASSSRTGWNGELFF. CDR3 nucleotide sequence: TGTGCCAGCAGCTCTCGGACAGGGTGGAACGGGGAGCTGTTTTTT. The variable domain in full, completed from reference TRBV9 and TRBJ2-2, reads DSGVTQTPKHLITATGQRVTLRCSPRSGDLSVYWYQQSLDQGLQFLIQYYNGEERAKGNILERFSAQQFPDLHSELNLSSLELGDSALYFCASSSRTGWNGELFFGEGSRLTVL.

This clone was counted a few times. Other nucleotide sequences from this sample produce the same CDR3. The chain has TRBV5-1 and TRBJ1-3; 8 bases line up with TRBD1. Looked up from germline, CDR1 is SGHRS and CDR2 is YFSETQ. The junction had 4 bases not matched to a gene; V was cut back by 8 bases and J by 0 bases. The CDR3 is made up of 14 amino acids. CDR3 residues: CASGTGGSGNTIYF. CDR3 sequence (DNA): TGCGCCAGTGGGACAGGAGGCTCTGGAAACACCATATATTTT.

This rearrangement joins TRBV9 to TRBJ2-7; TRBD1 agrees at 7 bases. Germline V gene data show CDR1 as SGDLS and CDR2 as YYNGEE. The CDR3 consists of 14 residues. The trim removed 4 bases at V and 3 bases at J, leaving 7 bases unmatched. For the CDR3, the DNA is TGTGCCAGCAGCTTAGGACAGGCTGGCTACGAGCAGTACTTC. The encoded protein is CASSLGQAGYEQYF.

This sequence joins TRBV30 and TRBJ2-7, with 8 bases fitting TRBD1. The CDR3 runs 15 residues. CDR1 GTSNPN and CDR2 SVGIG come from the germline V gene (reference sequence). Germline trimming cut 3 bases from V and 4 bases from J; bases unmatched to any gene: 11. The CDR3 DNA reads TGTGCCTGGAGGAAGGACAGGGCTTATCCTTACGAGCAGTACTTC. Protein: CAWRKDRAYPYEQYF.

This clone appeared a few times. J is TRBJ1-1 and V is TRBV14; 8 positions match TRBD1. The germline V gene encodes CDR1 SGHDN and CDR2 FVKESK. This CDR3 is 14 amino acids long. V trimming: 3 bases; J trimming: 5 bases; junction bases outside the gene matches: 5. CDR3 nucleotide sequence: TGTGCCAGCAGCCACCACAGGGGGAATACTGAAGCTTTCTTT. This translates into CASSHHRGNTEAFF. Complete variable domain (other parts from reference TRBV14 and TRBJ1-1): EAGVTQFPSHSVIEKGQTVTLRCDPISGHDNLYWYRRVMGKEIKFLLHFVKESKQDESGMPNNRFLAERTGGTYSTLKVQPAELEDSGVYFCASSHHRGNTEAFFGQGTRLTVV.

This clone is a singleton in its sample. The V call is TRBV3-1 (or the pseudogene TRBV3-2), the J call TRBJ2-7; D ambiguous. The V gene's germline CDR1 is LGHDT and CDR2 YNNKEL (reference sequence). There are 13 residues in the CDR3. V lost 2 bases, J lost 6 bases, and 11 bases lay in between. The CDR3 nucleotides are TGTGCCAGCAGCCAAAGAGGCGGTTCCGAGCAGTACTTC. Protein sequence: CASSQRGGSEQYF.

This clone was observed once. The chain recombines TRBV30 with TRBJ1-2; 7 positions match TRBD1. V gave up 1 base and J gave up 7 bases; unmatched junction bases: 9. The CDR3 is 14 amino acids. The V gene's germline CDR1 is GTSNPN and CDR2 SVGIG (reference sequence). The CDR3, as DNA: TGTGCCTGGAGTGCAGGAGGGGGCGGGAGTGGCTACACCTTC. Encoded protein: CAWSAGGGGSGYTF.

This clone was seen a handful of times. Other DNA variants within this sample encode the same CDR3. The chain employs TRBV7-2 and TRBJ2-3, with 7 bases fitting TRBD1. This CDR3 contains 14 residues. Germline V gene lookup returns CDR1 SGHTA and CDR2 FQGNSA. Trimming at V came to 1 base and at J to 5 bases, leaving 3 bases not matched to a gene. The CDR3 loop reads CASSLGGGLDTQYF. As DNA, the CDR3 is TGTGCCAGCAGCTTAGGAGGGGGCCTAGATACGCAGTATTTT.

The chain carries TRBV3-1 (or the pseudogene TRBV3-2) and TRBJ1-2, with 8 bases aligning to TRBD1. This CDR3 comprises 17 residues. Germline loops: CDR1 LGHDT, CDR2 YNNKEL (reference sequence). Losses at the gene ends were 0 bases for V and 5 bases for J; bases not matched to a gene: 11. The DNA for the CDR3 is TGTGCCAGCAGCCAAGAGGACAGGGAAGATTCACGATATGGCTACACCTTC. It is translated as CASSQEDREDSRYGYTF.

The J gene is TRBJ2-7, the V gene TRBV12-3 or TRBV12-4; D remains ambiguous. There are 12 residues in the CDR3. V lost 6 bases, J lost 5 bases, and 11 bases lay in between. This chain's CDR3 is CASRNLRDEQYF. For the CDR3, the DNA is TGTGCCAGCAGAAACCTTAGAGACGAGCAGTACTTC.

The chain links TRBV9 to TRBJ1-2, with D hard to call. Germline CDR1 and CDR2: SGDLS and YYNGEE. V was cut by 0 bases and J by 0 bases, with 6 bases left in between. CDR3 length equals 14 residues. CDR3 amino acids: CASSVGGSNYGYTF. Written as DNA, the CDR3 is TGTGCCAGCAGCGTAGGAGGATCTAACTATGGCTACACCTTC.

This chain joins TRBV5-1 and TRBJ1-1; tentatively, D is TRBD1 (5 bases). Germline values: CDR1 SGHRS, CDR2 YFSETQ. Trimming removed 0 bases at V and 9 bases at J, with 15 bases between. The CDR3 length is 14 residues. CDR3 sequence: CASSLGDPPWQAFF. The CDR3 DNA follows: TGCGCCAGCAGCTTGGGGGACCCCCCCTGGCAAGCTTTCTTT.

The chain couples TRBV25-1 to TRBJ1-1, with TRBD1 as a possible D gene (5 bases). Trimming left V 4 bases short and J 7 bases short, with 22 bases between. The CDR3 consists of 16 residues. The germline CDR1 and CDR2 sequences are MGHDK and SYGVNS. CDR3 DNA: TGTGCCAGCAGTGCTCTAGGGGCAGGCTTAAGCAGTGAAGCTTTCTTT. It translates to CASSALGAGLSSEAFF.

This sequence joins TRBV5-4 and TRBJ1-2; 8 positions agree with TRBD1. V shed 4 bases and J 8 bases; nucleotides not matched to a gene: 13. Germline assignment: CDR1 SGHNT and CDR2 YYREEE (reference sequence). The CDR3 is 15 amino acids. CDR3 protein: CASSPLWQGAEGYTF. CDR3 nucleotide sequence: TGTGCCAGCAGCCCCCTTTGGCAGGGGGCGGAAGGCTACACCTTC.

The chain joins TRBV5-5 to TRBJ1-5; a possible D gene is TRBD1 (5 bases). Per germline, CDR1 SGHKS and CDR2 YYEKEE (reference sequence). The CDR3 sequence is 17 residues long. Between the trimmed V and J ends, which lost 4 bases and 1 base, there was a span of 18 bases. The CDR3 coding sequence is TGTGCCAGCAGCCAAACCCCCGGGAGGGGAAGCAATCAGCCCCAGCATTTT. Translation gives CASSQTPGRGSNQPQHF.

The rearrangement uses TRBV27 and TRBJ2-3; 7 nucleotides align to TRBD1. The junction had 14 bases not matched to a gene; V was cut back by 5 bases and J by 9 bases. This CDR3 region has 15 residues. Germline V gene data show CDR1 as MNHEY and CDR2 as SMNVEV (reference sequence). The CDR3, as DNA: TGTGCCAGCAGTATGGGACAGACCCGTACCGAAACGCAGTATTTT. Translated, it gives CASSMGQTRTETQYF.

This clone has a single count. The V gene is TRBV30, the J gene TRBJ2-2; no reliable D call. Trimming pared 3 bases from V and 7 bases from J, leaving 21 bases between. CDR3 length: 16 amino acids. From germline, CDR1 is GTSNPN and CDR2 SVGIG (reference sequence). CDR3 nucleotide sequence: TGTGCCTGGAGATTCACGGGCCCCACCGAGGACGGGGAGCTGTTTTTT. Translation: CAWRFTGPTEDGELFF.

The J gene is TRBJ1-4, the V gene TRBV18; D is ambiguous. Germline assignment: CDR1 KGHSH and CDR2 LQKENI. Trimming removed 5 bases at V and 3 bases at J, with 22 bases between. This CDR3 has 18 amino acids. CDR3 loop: CASSSQMEPGLPNEKLFF. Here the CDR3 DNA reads TGTGCCAGCTCATCACAAATGGAGCCCGGGCTTCCTAATGAAAAACTGTTTTTT.

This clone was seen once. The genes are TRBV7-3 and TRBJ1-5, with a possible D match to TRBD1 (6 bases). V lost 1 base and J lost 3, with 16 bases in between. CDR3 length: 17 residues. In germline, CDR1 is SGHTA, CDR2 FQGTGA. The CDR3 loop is CASSLMPRGLFNQPQHF. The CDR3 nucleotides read TGTGCCAGCAGCTTAATGCCCAGGGGCCTTTTCAATCAGCCCCAGCATTTT.

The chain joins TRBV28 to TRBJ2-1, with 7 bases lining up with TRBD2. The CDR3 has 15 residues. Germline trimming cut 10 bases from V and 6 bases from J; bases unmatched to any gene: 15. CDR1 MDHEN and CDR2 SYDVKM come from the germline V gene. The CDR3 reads CATLPPGGNFNEQFF. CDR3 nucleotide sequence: TGTGCCACCCTTCCGCCGGGGGGAAATTTCAATGAGCAGTTCTTC.

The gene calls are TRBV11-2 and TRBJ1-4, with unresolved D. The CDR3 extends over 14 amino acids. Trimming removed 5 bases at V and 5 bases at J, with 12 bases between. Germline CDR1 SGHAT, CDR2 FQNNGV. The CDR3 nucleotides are TGTGCCAGCAGCCATACGGACGGAAATGAAAAACTGTTTTTT. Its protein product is CASSHTDGNEKLFF.